The 11 T cell receptor beta chains below come from one sample, sequenced in a study of PD-1 blockade in classical Hodgkin lymphoma. No patient escaped relapse after autologous stem cell transplantation, and brentuximab vedotin exposure varied. Clones were sequenced by immunoSEQ multiplex PCR, and TCRdb holds only the in-frame ones, with some missing. The profile shows some 64,000 clones, approximately 90% of them singletons. The sequencing here drew on peripheral blood mononuclear cells (PBMCs), taken at baseline. These TCRs come from a human donor with classical Hodgkin lymphoma.

The chain links TRBV4-3 to TRBJ2-7, with D possibly being TRBD2 (5 bases). V lost 1 base, J lost 8 bases, and 12 bases lay in between. The CDR3 is 13 amino acids. The germline CDR1 and CDR2 sequences are LGHNA and YSLEER. The CDR3 coding sequence is TGCGCCAGCAGCCAAGGGACGGACTTACAGCAGTACTTC. Amino acids: CASSQGTDLQQYF.

The chain carries TRBV5-6 and TRBJ1-5; D is ambiguous. CDR1 is SGHDT and CDR2 is YYEEEE in the germline V gene. The CDR3 covers 14 residues. Deletions cut 0 bases from V and 6 bases from J, with 10 bases between. CDR3 nucleotide sequence: TGTGCCAGCAGCTTGGGGCGTTTTGGTCAGCCCCAGCATTTT. Protein sequence: CASSLGRFGQPQHF.

This clone was detected once. This chain links TRBV4-1 with TRBJ2-1; TRBD2 matches 11 bases. Germline V gene sequence: CDR1 MGHRA, CDR2 YSYEKL. After removal of 3 bases from V and 4 bases from J, the junction contained 5 bases not matched to a gene. The CDR3 loop spans 16 amino acids. The CDR3 bases are TGCGCCAGCAGCCAGGTTAGCGGGGGGGTATACAATGAGCAGTTCTTC. This gives the protein CASSQVSGGVYNEQFF.

This rearrangement joins TRBV9 to TRBJ1-3; 8 bases match TRBD1. Per the germline V gene, CDR1 is SGDLS and CDR2 is YYNGEE. The CDR3 runs to 16 residues. The J segment lost 0 bases and the V segment lost 4 bases, leaving 6 bases of the junction unmatched. The CDR3 nucleotides read TGTGCCAGCAGCCCAAGGACAGGGTCCTCTGGAAACACCATATATTTT. This sequence encodes CASSPRTGSSGNTIYF.

J is TRBJ2-7 and V is TRBV6-5, with D perhaps TRBD2 (5 bases). Deletions cut 0 bases from V and 2 bases from J, with 11 bases between. The CDR3 has 15 amino acids. Per germline, CDR1 MNHEY and CDR2 SVGAGI. CDR3 sequence (DNA): TGTGCCAGCAGTTACTCCCCCCCCGGGACCTACGAGCAGTACTTC. Translating gives CASSYSPPGTYEQYF.

This rearrangement joins TRBV30 to TRBJ2-5; possibly TRBD2 for D (7 bases). There are 15 residues in the CDR3. V was clipped by 1 base and J by 4 bases, with 16 bases between them. Germline loops: CDR1 GTSNPN, CDR2 SVGIG (reference sequence). For the CDR3, the DNA is TGTGCCTGGAGTGGTAGTGGGGGGGCCACAGAGACCCAGTACTTC. Translated, it gives CAWSGSGGATETQYF.

This clone was detected only once. The CDR3, as DNA: TGTGCCTGGGCAGACTCAGTGAACACTGAAGCTTTCTTT. This encodes CAWADSVNTEAFF. This chain uses TRBV30 with TRBJ1-1; D remains ambiguous. This CDR3 region has 13 residues. The germline V gene encodes CDR1 GTSNPN and CDR2 SVGIG (reference sequence). V was shortened by 5 bases and J by 0 bases, with 10 bases between the two germline ends.

The chain employs TRBV7-9 and TRBJ1-2; the D gene is possibly TRBD1 (5 bases). Germline assignment: CDR1 SEHNR and CDR2 FQNEAQ (reference sequence). This CDR3 has 15 amino acids. V was clipped by 3 bases and J by 4 bases, with 15 bases between them. This CDR3 is CASSLDITDSYGYTF. The CDR3 DNA sequence: TGTGCCAGCAGCTTGGATATCACCGACAGCTATGGCTACACCTTC.

V gene TRBV9 combines with J gene TRBJ1-2; D is ambiguous. Trimming took 5 bases from V and 4 from J, leaving 18 bases between them. Germline V gene lookup returns CDR1 SGDLS and CDR2 YYNGEE. This CDR3 contains 15 residues. In DNA, the CDR3 is TGTGCCAGCAGTCCACAGCCCGTTGAAGGCTATGGCTACACCTTC. This sequence encodes CASSPQPVEGYGYTF.

The V and J genes are TRBV6-5 and TRBJ1-3; 7 bases are shared with TRBD1. With 2 bases clipped from V and 2 bases from J, the junction kept 6 bases outside the gene matches. The CDR3 totals 16 residues. Germline V gene lookup returns CDR1 MNHEY and CDR2 SVGAGI. The CDR3, as DNA: TGTGCCAGCAGTTACACAACAGGGGAGGCTGGAAACACCATATATTTT. The encoded protein is CASSYTTGEAGNTIYF.

This clone has more than one count but fewer than ten. The chain links TRBV30 to TRBJ2-3; tentative D call: TRBD1 (6 bases). Germline assignment: CDR1 GTSNPN and CDR2 SVGIG (reference sequence). The V end was cut by 4 bases, the J end by 4 bases, with 12 bases between. The CDR3 loop spans 13 amino acids. In DNA form, the CDR3 reads TGTGCCTGGACTTTACAGGGCGCAGATACGCAGTATTTT. This codes for CAWTLQGADTQYF.